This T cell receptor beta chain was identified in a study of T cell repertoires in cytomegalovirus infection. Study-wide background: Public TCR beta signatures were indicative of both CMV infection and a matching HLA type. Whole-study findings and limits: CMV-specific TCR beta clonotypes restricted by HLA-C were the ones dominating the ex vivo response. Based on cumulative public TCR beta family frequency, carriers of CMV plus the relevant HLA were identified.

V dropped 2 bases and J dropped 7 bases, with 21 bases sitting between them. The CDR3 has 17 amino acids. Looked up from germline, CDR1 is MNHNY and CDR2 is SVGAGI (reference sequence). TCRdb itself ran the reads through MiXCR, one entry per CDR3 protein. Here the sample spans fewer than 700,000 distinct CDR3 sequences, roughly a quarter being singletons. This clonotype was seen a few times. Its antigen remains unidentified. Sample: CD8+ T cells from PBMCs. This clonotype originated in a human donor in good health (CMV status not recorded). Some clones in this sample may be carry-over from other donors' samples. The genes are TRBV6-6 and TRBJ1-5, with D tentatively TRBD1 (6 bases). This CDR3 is CASSYTLAGRGGQPQHF. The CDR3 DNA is TGTGCCAGCAGTTACACCCTCGCTGGCAGGGGAGGGCAGCCCCAGCATTTT.